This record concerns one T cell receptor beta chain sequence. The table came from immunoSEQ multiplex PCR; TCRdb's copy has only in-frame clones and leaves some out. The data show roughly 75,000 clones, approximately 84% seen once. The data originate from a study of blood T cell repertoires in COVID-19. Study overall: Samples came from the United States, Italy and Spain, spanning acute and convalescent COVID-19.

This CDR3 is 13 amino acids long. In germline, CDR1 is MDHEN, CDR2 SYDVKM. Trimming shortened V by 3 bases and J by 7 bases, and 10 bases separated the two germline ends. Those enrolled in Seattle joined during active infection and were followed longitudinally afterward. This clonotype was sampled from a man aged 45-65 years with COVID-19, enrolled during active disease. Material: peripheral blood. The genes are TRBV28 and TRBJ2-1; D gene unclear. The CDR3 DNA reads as TGTGCCAGCAGTTTTGGCGGCTTTAATGAGCAGTTCTTC. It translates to CASSFGGFNEQFF. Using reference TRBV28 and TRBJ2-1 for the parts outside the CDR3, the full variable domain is DVKVTQSSRYLVKRTGEKVFLECVQDMDHENMFWYRQDPGLGLRLIYFSYDVKMKEKGDIPEGYSVSREKKERFSLILESASTNQTSMYLCASSFGGFNEQFFGPGTRLTVL.